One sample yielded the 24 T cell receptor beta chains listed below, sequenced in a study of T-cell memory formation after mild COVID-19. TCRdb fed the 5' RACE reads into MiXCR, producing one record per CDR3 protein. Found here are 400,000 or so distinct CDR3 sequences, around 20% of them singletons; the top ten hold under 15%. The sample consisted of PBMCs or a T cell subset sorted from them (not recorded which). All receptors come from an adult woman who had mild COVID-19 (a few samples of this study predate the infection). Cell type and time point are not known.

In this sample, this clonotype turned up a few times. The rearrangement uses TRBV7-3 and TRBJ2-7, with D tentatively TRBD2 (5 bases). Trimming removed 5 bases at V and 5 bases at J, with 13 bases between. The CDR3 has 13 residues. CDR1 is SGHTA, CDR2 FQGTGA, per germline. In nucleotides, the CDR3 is TGTGCCAGCAGCCTCACTAGGTTCGACGAGCAGTACTTC. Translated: CASSLTRFDEQYF.

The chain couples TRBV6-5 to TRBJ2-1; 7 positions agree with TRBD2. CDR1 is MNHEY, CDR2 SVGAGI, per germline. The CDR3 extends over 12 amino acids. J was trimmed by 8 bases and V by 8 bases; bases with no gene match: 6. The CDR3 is CASGRASDEQFF. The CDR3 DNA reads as TGTGCCAGCGGGAGGGCTTCGGATGAGCAGTTCTTC.

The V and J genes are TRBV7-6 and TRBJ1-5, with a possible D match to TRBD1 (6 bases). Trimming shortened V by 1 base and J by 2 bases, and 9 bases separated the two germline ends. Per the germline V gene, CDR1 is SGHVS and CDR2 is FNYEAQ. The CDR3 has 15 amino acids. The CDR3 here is CASSLEGDGNQPQHF. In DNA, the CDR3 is TGTGCCAGCAGCTTAGAGGGGGATGGCAATCAGCCCCAGCATTTT.

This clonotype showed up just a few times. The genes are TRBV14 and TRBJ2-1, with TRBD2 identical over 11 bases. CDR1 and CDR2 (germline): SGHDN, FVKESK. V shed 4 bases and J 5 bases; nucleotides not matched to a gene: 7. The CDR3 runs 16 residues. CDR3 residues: CASSRLGTSGHNEQFF. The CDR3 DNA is TGTGCCAGCAGCCGCCTCGGGACTAGCGGCCACAATGAGCAGTTCTTC.

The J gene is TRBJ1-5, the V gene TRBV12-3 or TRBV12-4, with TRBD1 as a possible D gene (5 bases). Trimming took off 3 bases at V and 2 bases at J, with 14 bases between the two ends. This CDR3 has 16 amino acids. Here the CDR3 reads CASSFRGASGNQPQHF. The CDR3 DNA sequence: TGTGCCAGCAGTTTCCGTGGGGCTTCGGGCAATCAGCCCCAGCATTTT.

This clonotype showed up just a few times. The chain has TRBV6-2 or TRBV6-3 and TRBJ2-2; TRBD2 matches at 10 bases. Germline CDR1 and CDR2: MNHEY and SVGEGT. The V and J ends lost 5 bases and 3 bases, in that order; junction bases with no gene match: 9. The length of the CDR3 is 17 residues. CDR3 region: CASSPTSGRVDTGELFF. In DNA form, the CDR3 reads TGTGCCAGCAGTCCTACCAGCGGGAGGGTCGACACCGGGGAGCTGTTTTTT.

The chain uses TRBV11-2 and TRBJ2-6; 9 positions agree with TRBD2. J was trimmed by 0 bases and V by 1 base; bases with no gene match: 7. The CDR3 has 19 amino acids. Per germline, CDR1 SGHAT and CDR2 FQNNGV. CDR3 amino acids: CASSLGAGGLNSGANVLTF. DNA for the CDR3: TGTGCCAGCAGCTTAGGGGCGGGAGGGCTAAACTCTGGGGCCAACGTCCTGACTTTC.

The CDR3 here is CASSPHSGVLCTQYF. The CDR3 DNA sequence: TGTGCCAGCAGCCCCCATTCCGGGGTTTTGTGTACGCAGTATTTT. The chain couples TRBV3-2 to TRBJ2-3; the table assigns TRBD1, which was not confirmed against the DNA. TRBV3-2 is tagged as a pseudogene. The CDR3 runs 15 residues.

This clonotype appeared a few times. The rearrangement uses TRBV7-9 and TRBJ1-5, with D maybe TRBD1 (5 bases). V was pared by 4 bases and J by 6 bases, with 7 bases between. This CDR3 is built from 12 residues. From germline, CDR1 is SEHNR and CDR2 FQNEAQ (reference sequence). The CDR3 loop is CASSWGPQPQHF. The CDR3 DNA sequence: TGTGCCAGCAGCTGGGGCCCTCAGCCCCAGCATTTT.

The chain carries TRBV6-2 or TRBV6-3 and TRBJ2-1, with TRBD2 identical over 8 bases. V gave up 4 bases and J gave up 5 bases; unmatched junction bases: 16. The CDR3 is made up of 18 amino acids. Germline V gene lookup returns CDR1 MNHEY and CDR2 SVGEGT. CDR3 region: CASSFNPGLAGKNNEQFF. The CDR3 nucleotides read TGTGCCAGCAGTTTTAATCCAGGGTTAGCGGGGAAAAACAATGAGCAGTTCTTC.

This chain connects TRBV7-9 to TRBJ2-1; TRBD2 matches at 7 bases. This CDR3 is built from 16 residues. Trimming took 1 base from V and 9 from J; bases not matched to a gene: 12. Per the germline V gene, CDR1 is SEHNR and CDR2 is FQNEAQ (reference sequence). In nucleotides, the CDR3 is TGTGCCAGCAGCTTAGTTATAGGACTGCCGGGGGGTGAGCAGTTCTTC. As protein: CASSLVIGLPGGEQFF.

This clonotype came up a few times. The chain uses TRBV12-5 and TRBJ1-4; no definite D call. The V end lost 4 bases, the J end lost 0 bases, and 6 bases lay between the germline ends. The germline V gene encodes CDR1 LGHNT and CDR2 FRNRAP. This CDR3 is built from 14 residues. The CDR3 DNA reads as TGTGCTAGTGGTTCATTTACAACTAATGAAAAACTGTTTTTT. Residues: CASGSFTTNEKLFF.

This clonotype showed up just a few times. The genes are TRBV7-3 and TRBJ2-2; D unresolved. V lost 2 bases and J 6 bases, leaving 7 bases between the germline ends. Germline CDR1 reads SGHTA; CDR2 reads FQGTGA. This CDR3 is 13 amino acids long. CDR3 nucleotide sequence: TGTGCCAGCAGCTTAGTCCTGTCCGGGGAGCTGTTTTTT. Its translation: CASSLVLSGELFF. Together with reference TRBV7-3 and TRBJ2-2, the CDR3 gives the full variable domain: GAGVSQTPSNKVTEKGKYVELRCDPISGHTALYWYRQSLGQGPEFLIYFQGTGAADDSGLPNDRFFAVRPEGSVSTLKIQRTERGDSAVYLCASSLVLSGELFFGEGSRLTVL.

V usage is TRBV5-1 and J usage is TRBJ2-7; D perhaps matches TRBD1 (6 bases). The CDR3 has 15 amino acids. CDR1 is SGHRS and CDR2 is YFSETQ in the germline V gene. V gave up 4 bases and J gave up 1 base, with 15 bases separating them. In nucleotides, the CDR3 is TGCGCCAGCAGCATCACAGGGTCGAGGTCCTACGAGCAGTACTTC. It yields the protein CASSITGSRSYEQYF.

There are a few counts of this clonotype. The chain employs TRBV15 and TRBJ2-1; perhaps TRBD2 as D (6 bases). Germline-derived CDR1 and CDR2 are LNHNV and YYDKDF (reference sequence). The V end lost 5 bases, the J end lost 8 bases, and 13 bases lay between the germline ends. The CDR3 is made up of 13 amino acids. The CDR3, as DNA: TGTGCCACCAGCGGGGCGGGAATGGATGAGCAGTTCTTC. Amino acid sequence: CATSGAGMDEQFF.

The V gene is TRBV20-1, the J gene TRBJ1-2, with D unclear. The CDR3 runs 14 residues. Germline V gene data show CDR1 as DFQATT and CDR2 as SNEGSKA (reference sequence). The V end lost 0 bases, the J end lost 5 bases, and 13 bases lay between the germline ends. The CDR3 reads CSARDRSRSYGYTF. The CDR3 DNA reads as TGCAGTGCTAGAGATCGAAGCAGGAGTTATGGCTACACCTTC.

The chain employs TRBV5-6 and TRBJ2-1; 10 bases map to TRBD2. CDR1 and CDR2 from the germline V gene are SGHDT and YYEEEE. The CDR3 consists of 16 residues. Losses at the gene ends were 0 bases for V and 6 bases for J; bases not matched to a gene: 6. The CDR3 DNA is TGTGCCAGCAGCTTGGTTTCGCTAGCGGGAGCCAATGAGCAGTTCTTC. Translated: CASSLVSLAGANEQFF. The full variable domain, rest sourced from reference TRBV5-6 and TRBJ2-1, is DAGVTQSPTHLIKTRGQQVTLRCSPKSGHDTVSWYQQALGQGPQFIFQYYEEEERQRGNFPDRFSGHQFPNYSSELNVNALLLGDSALYLCASSLVSLAGANEQFFGPGTRLTVL.

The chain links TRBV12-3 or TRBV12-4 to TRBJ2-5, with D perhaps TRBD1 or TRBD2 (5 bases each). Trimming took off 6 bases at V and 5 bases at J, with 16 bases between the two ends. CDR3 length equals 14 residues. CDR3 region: CASRHTGPAETQYF. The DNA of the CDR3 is TGTGCCAGCAGGCACACGGGACCCGCGGAGACCCAGTACTTC.

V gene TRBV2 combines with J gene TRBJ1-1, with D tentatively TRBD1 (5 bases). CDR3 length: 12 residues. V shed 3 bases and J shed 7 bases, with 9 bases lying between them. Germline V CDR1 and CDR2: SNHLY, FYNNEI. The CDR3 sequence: CASSDGGGEAFF. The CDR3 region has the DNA TGTGCCAGCAGTGATGGGGGAGGTGAAGCTTTCTTT.

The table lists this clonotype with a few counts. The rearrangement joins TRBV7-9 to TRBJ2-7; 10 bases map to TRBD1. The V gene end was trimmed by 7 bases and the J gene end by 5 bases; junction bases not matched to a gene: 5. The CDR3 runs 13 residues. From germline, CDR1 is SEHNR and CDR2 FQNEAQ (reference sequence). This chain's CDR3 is CASNFGTGDEQYF. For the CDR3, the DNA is TGTGCCAGCAACTTTGGGACAGGGGACGAGCAGTACTTC.

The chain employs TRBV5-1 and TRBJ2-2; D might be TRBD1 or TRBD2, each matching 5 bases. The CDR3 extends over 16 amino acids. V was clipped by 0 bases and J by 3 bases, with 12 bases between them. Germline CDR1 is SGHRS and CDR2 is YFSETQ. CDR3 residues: CASSLAAQGHTGELFF. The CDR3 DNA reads TGCGCCAGCAGCTTGGCGGCCCAGGGACACACCGGGGAGCTGTTTTTT.

CDR3 loop: CASSPDGLAGYNEQFF. The CDR3 nucleotides are TGCGCCAGCAGCCCCGATGGACTAGCGGGGTACAATGAGCAGTTCTTC. V is TRBV5-1 and J is TRBJ2-1; TRBD2 matches 12 bases. Germline V gene data show CDR1 as SGHRS and CDR2 as YFSETQ. The CDR3 extends over 16 amino acids. Trimming at V came to 4 bases and at J to 4 bases, leaving 6 bases not matched to a gene.

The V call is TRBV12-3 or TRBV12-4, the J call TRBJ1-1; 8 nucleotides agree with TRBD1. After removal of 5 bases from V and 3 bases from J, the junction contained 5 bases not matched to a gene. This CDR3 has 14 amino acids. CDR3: CASSRQGWDTEAFF. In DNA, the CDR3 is TGTGCCAGCAGTCGACAGGGGTGGGACACTGAAGCTTTCTTT.

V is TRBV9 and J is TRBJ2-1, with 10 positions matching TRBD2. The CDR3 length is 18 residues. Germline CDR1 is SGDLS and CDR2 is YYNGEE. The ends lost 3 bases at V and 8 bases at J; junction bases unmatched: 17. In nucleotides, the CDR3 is TGTGCCAGCAGCGGCGAGGGGCTAGCGGGAGACCGAGGCGATGAGCAGTTCTTC. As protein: CASSGEGLAGDRGDEQFF.